This entry lists 19 T cell receptor beta chains sequenced from one sample in a study of T cell repertoires in cytomegalovirus infection. TCRdb ran MiXCR on the reads and lists one entry per CDR3 protein. The repertoire holds 150,000 or so distinct CDR3 sequences, approximately 30% seen once, with 45% to 55% in the top ten. No antigen is known for these receptors. Sequenced here: CD8+ T cells from cultured PBMCs, sampled from culture after CMV antigen stimulation. Receptors originate from a human donor in good health (CMV status not recorded). Some clones in this sample may be carry-over from other donors' samples.

This clonotype was counted a single time. This chain links TRBV12-3 or TRBV12-4 with TRBJ2-6; tentative D call: TRBD1 (6 bases). The CDR3 runs 18 residues. V was clipped by 4 bases and J by 1 base, with 17 bases between them. CDR3 coding DNA: TGTGCCAGCAGTTCTGTGGACAGCAGGATTTCTGGGGCCAACGTCCTGACTTTC. Protein product: CASSSVDSRISGANVLTF.

This chain uses TRBV27 with TRBJ2-7, with D tentatively TRBD1 (5 bases). The CDR3 runs to 11 residues. V gave up 7 bases and J gave up 7 bases, with 11 bases separating them. CDR1 is MNHEY, CDR2 SMNVEV, per germline (reference sequence). The CDR3 bases are TGTGCCAGCATTATGGGGCGTGAGCAGTACTTC. Translation gives CASIMGREQYF.

The chain joins TRBV4-1 to TRBJ2-7; TRBD1 matches at 9 bases. V gave up 0 bases and J gave up 6 bases; unmatched junction bases: 9. Germline CDR1 is MGHRA and CDR2 is YSYEKL. CDR3 length equals 16 residues. CDR3 nucleotides: TGCGCCAGCAGCCAAGACCACGGGACAGGGCTAATCGAGCAGTACTTC. Protein sequence: CASSQDHGTGLIEQYF.

This chain joins TRBV29-1 and TRBJ2-3, with 14 bases matching TRBD2. The CDR3 length is 15 residues. V trimming: 6 bases; J trimming: 3 bases; junction bases outside the gene matches: 5. Germline assignment: CDR1 SQVTM and CDR2 ANQGSEA. The CDR3 coding sequence is TGCAGCGTCCGGACTAGCGGGGGGTTTACAGATACGCAGTATTTT. Its protein product is CSVRTSGGFTDTQYF.

This clonotype turned up a few times. The chain carries TRBV27 and TRBJ2-2; TRBD2 matches at 13 bases. CDR1 is MNHEY, CDR2 SMNVEV, per germline (reference sequence). Trimming took 5 bases from V and 6 from J; bases not matched to a gene: 12. The CDR3 extends over 18 amino acids. CDR3 bases: TGTGCCAGCAGTATCGCCGGGACTAGCGGGGATTTGGCCGGGGAGCTGTTTTTT. Its protein product is CASSIAGTSGDLAGELFF.

Comments on this clonotype: One end of the junction does not line up with germline, which may come from a read error. The V gene is TRBV7-9, the J gene TRBJ2-1, with TRBD2 identical over 9 bases. The CDR3 sequence is 15 residues long. In germline, CDR1 is SEHNR, CDR2 FQNEAQ (reference sequence). The CDR3 DNA reads TGTGCCCGCAGCTTCGAGGCGGGGGGGCCCAATGAGCAGTTCTTC. Its translation: CARSFEAGGPNEQFF.

This clonotype was found many times. The chain has TRBV25-1 and TRBJ1-5, with D uncertain. V lost 4 bases and J lost 9, with 13 bases in between. Germline V gene data show CDR1 as MGHDK and CDR2 as SYGVNS. The CDR3 totals 13 residues. DNA for the CDR3: TGTGCCAGCAGTGGCCCTGGGGAAGGGCCCCAGCATTTT. Translated, it gives CASSGPGEGPQHF.

The CDR3 sequence is CASSPRTTGTPYEQYF. The CDR3, as DNA: TGTGCCAGCTCACCACGAACGACAGGGACCCCCTACGAGCAGTACTTC. The chain has TRBV18 and TRBJ2-7; 7 bases agree with TRBD1. Germline CDR1 KGHSH, CDR2 LQKENI. V lost 1 base and J lost 2; bases outside the gene matches: 8. This CDR3 has 16 amino acids.

In its sample, this clonotype was seen many times. The chain recombines TRBV7-2 with TRBJ2-1; D is possibly TRBD2 (7 bases). Germline loops: CDR1 SGHTA, CDR2 FQGNSA. The CDR3 extends over 19 amino acids. With 1 base removed from V and 3 bases from J, the gap between germline ends came to 22 bases. The CDR3 protein is CASSLGGFGGLQDYNEQFF. The CDR3 bases are TGTGCCAGCAGCTTAGGAGGGTTCGGGGGGCTTCAAGACTACAATGAGCAGTTCTTC.

This clonotype came up a few times. The CDR3 region has the DNA TGCAGTGCTAGATCCGACAGACTAGCGGGGGGGCCGCGGTCCTACGAGCAGTACTTC. Amino acid sequence: CSARSDRLAGGPRSYEQYF. The V call is TRBV20-1, the J call TRBJ2-7; TRBD2 agrees at 14 bases. The CDR3 runs to 19 residues. Germline V gives CDR1 DFQATT, CDR2 SNEGSKA (reference sequence). V lost 2 bases to trimming and J lost 1 base; unmatched junction nucleotides: 13.

The chain links TRBV12-3 or TRBV12-4 to TRBJ1-1, with a tentative D call TRBD1 (6 bases). This CDR3 comprises 14 residues. The germline V and J ends were trimmed by 7 bases and 0 bases, with 12 bases remaining between them. The DNA of the CDR3 is TGTGCCAGCATAACACAGGGTTTGAACACTGAAGCTTTCTTT. This encodes CASITQGLNTEAFF.

V gene TRBV12-3 or TRBV12-4 combines with J gene TRBJ2-5; D is possibly TRBD1 (5 bases). The CDR3 totals 13 residues. Trimming stripped 6 bases from V and 0 bases from J, with 8 bases between. The CDR3 DNA is TGTGCCAGCAGCATGGGGCACCAAGAGACCCAGTACTTC. Protein sequence: CASSMGHQETQYF.

This rearrangement joins TRBV6-1 to TRBJ2-2, with no clear D. The CDR3 extends over 16 amino acids. The germline V and J ends were trimmed by 2 bases and 0 bases, with 10 bases remaining between them. Germline V lookup: CDR1 MNHNS, CDR2 SASEGT. DNA for the CDR3: TGTGCCAGCAGTGAACAGGCACCACCGAACACCGGGGAGCTGTTTTTT. Amino acids: CASSEQAPPNTGELFF.

This clonotype was observed at least ten times. This chain joins TRBV7-6 and TRBJ2-1; no definite D call. Trimming took off 6 bases at V and 0 bases at J, with 12 bases between the two ends. The CDR3 is 15 residues long. The germline V gene encodes CDR1 SGHVS and CDR2 FNYEAQ. In nucleotides, the CDR3 is TGTGCCAGCAGTTTATACAGTAGCTCCTACAATGAGCAGTTCTTC. This sequence encodes CASSLYSSSYNEQFF.

This rearrangement joins TRBV15 to TRBJ2-7; possibly TRBD2 for D (6 bases). This CDR3 region has 15 residues. Trimming took off 0 bases at V and 2 bases at J, with 11 bases between the two ends. Germline lookup yields CDR1 LNHNV and CDR2 YYDKDF (reference sequence). CDR3 loop: CATSRDRLEPYEQYF. The CDR3 DNA is TGTGCCACCAGCAGAGATCGACTAGAGCCCTACGAGCAGTACTTC.

V is TRBV9 and J is TRBJ2-5; 13 bases are shared with TRBD2. There are 16 residues in the CDR3. Germline V gives CDR1 SGDLS, CDR2 YYNGEE. Unmatched junction bases numbered 5, after V lost 3 bases and J lost 3 bases. This chain's CDR3 is CASSAGLAGREETQYF. CDR3 in DNA: TGTGCCAGCAGCGCGGGACTAGCGGGGAGGGAAGAGACCCAGTACTTC.

This clonotype was counted between two and nine times. This chain's CDR3 is CASSLSPGGTLLGGYTF. The CDR3 bases are TGTGCCAGCAGTTTATCGCCGGGGGGGACCCTTTTGGGTGGCTACACCTTC. V is TRBV27 and J is TRBJ1-2; D possibly corresponds to TRBD1 (5 bases). The CDR3 runs 17 residues. V was shortened by 0 bases and J by 7 bases, with 21 bases between the two germline ends. Germline V gives CDR1 MNHEY, CDR2 SMNVEV (reference sequence).

The J gene is TRBJ2-1, the V gene TRBV11-2; 9 bases line up with TRBD2. Per the germline V gene, CDR1 is SGHAT and CDR2 is FQNNGV. Trimming at V came to 7 bases and at J to 2 bases, leaving 6 bases not matched to a gene. CDR3 length equals 15 residues. The CDR3 DNA reads TGTGCCAGCACAAGGATAGCGGGGGCCTACAATGAGCAGTTCTTC. It specifies CASTRIAGAYNEQFF. The full variable domain, its missing parts supplied by reference TRBV11-2 and TRBJ2-1, is EAGVAQSPRYKIIEKRQSVAFWCNPISGHATLYWYQQILGQGPKLLIQFQNNGVVDDSQLPKDRFSAERLKGVDSTLKIQPAKLEDSAVYLCASTRIAGAYNEQFFGPGTRLTVL.

In nucleotides, the CDR3 is TGTGCCAGCAGCGTAGCCGGTGGCGGGGGGACGGGCACAGATACGCAGTATTTT. Its translation is CASSVAGGGGTGTDTQYF. The chain is built from TRBV9 and TRBJ2-3; 8 bases match TRBD2. The V segment lost 0 bases and the J segment 1 base; nucleotides outside the gene matches: 10. CDR3 size: 18 residues. Germline CDR1 reads SGDLS; CDR2 reads YYNGEE.